Below, one TCR beta chain is given with its context. This sample stems from a study of tumor-infiltrating lymphocytes in localized non-small cell lung cancer. CDR1 and CDR2 (germline): GTSNPN, SVGIG (reference sequence). V was cut by 2 bases and J by 5 bases, with 9 bases left in between. The CDR3 length is 12 residues. TCRdb keeps only in-frame clones here, not all; method: immunoSEQ multiplex PCR. Among about 7,000 clones listed, around 77% were seen once. The V gene is TRBV30, the J gene TRBJ2-5; no clear D gene. The sample consisted of lung tumor tissue. This receptor was taken from a human donor with non-small cell lung cancer. This chain's CDR3 is CAWSPGIETQYF. DNA of the CDR3: TGTGCCTGGAGTCCAGGCATCGAGACCCAGTACTTC.